This T cell receptor beta chain appears in the sequencing data of a study of cytomegalovirus exposure and HLA in healthy donors. Background on the study: Ancestry clustering placed about 86% of over 300 genotyped donors in the Caucasian-associated cluster.

A remark on this clone: The target antigen is unknown.

Study-wide results and limits: Beyond CMV serostatus, there was no information to go on about immune exposure. It was reported that the classifier diagnosed cytomegalovirus status with high specificity and sensitivity in both the original and validation cohorts. The dataset shows that most TCR sequences were rare, while some public TCRs occurred in many donors.

V dropped 5 bases and J dropped 0 bases, with 13 bases sitting between them. The length of the CDR3 is 15 residues. CDR1 is SGHRS and CDR2 is YFSETQ in the germline V gene. With 60 Vbeta and 13 Jbeta primers, the PCR was carried out. Assay used: immunoSEQ multiplex PCR; TCRdb lists only in-frame clones, some missing. Among roughly 150,000 clones, more than 65% were seen once, and the ten largest hold about 1.3%. Sequencing used PBMCs. This clonotype originated in a young man in good health and CMV-seronegative. The rearrangement joins TRBV5-1 to TRBJ2-3; D possibly corresponds to TRBD2 (6 bases). Here the CDR3 DNA reads TGCGCCAGCAGGGCCACCGGGACTAGCACAGATACGCAGTATTTT. It codes for CASRATGTSTDTQYF.